This is a list of T cell receptor beta chains from one sample in a study of beta chain features in type 1 diabetes. This table comes from immunoSEQ multiplex PCR, and its TCRdb copy is limited to in-frame clones, with some not included. The sample includes 640,000 or so clones, about an eighth of them seen just once. Input material: naive CD4+ T cells from blood. Receptor source: a young man with type 1 diabetes. Each CDR3 is given with its conserved first and last residue. D genes are given only for firm matches. The size entry is marked missing in some rows and otherwise reads once, few, many or a size class.

DNA: TGTGCCAGCTCACCCTCTGGGGCCAACGTCCTGACTTTC
CDR3: CASSPSGANVLTF
V: TRBV18
size: few
D: .
J: TRBJ2-6

DNA: TGTGCCAGCAGCTTAGGGCTAGAAATCCTCCAACCCCAAGAGACCCAGTACTTC
CDR3: CASSLGLEILQPQETQYF
V: TRBV7-8
size: few
D: .
J: TRBJ2-5

DNA: TGTGCCAGCAGTGACTATAATCAGGGATCCCGGGAGCAGTACTTC
CDR3: CASSDYNQGSREQYF
V: TRBV6-1
size: .
D: .
J: TRBJ2-7

DNA: TGTGCCAGCAGTTACTTGTCAGGGGGGGATACGCAGTATTTT
CDR3: CASSYLSGGDTQYF
V: TRBV6-5
size: .
D: .
J: TRBJ2-3

DNA: TGTGCCAGCAGCTCCGGGGGGGCTGAAGCTTTCTTT
CDR3: CASSSGGAEAFF
V: TRBV7-6
size: .
D: .
J: TRBJ1-1

DNA: TGTGCCAGCAGTCTAGAAATTAGCTCCTACGAGCAGTACTTC
CDR3: CASSLEISSYEQYF
V: TRBV6-5
size: .
D: .
J: TRBJ2-7

DNA: TGTGCCAGCTCACGCACCGTACGGGACACCCCTTCGGGCTACACCTTC
CDR3: CASSRTVRDTPSGYTF
V: TRBV18
size: .
D: .
J: TRBJ1-2

DNA: TGTGCCAGCAGCTTAGCCTTATCTGAGACCCAGTACTTC
CDR3: CASSLALSETQYF
V: TRBV7-9
size: few
D: .
J: TRBJ2-5

DNA: TGTGCCAGTAGTATAGCCAGGGGCTCCTACAATGAGCAGTTCTTC
CDR3: CASSIARGSYNEQFF
V: TRBV19
size: few
D: .
J: TRBJ2-1

DNA: TGTGCCAGCAGTTACGGGGGGCCCACAGATACGCAGTATTTT
CDR3: CASSYGGPTDTQYF
V: TRBV6-5
size: .
D: .
J: TRBJ2-3

DNA: TGCAGCGTTGGGGGGGGGACAGCGGGCAATGAGCAGTTCTTC
CDR3: CSVGGGTAGNEQFF
V: TRBV29-1
size: .
D: .
J: TRBJ2-1

DNA: TGCGCCAGCAGCCAAGAGGTGCGGGCCGGGGAGCTGTTTTTT
CDR3: CASSQEVRAGELFF
V: TRBV4-1
size: .
D: .
J: TRBJ2-2

DNA: TGTGCCAGCAGCACGCGGACTAGCTACAATGAGCAGTTCTTC
CDR3: CASSTRTSYNEQFF
V: TRBV13
size: .
D: TRBD2
J: TRBJ2-1

DNA: TGTGCCAGCAGCCTCCAGCAAGCCAAAAACATTCAGTACTTC
CDR3: CASSLQQAKNIQYF
V: TRBV7-2
size: .
D: .
J: TRBJ2-4

DNA: TGTGCCAGCTCACCACCGAACGGAGACTATGGCTACACCTTC
CDR3: CASSPPNGDYGYTF
V: TRBV18
size: .
D: .
J: TRBJ1-2

DNA: TGTGCCAGCAGTCCAGGAGGGTTGGGGCCGGCAGATACGCAGTATTTT
CDR3: CASSPGGLGPADTQYF
V: TRBV2
size: few
D: .
J: TRBJ2-3

DNA: TGTGCCAGCAGCCGAGACCGGACCCAACAAGGATGGACCCAGTACTTC
CDR3: CASSRDRTQQGWTQYF
V: TRBV5-4
size: .
D: .
J: TRBJ2-5

DNA: TGTGCCAGCAGTCATGACAGGGTCTATGGCTACACCTTC
CDR3: CASSHDRVYGYTF
V: TRBV2
size: .
D: TRBD1
J: TRBJ1-2

DNA: TGCGCCAGCAGCCCACAGGGTCACGAGCAGTACTTC
CDR3: CASSPQGHEQYF
V: TRBV5-1
size: .
D: .
J: TRBJ2-7

DNA: TGTGCCAGCAGTGAAGCAGCCGCTGGACTAGCGCATTTT
CDR3: CASSEAAAGLAHF
V: TRBV2
size: few
D: TRBD2
J: TRBJ2-3

DNA: TGTGCCTGGATGGGGGGCACCGGGGAGCTGTTTTTT
CDR3: CAWMGGTGELFF
V: TRBV30
size: .
D: .
J: TRBJ2-2

DNA: TGTGCCAGCAGCAAAGGTTTTGGAGGGGCTAACTCCTACGAGCAGTACTTC
CDR3: CASSKGFGGANSYEQYF
V: TRBV21-1
size: .
D: .
J: TRBJ2-7

DNA: TGTGCCAGCAGCTTATCCGGTGGAATTCAGCCCCAGCATTTT
CDR3: CASSLSGGIQPQHF
V: TRBV7-8
size: few
D: .
J: TRBJ1-5

DNA: TGTGCCACCAGCAGAGACAGGGCCCAAGAGACCCAGTACTTC
CDR3: CATSRDRAQETQYF
V: TRBV15
size: few
D: .
J: TRBJ2-5

DNA: TGCGCCAGCAGCTTGTCGACGAACACTGAAGCTTTCTTT
CDR3: CASSLSTNTEAFF
V: TRBV5-1
size: .
D: .
J: TRBJ1-1

DNA: TGTGCCAGCAGTGAAGGACAGACCCGGAACACTGAAGCTTTCTTT
CDR3: CASSEGQTRNTEAFF
V: TRBV2
size: few
D: .
J: TRBJ1-1

DNA: TGTGCCAGCATCCCCCCTAACGGGTATGGCTACACCTTC
CDR3: CASIPPNGYGYTF
V: TRBV7-2
size: .
D: .
J: TRBJ1-2

DNA: TGTGCCAGCAGTGGCCTCCCCGGGCAGCCGGGGCATACGCAGTATTTT
CDR3: CASSGLPGQPGHTQYF
V: TRBV25-1
size: .
D: .
J: TRBJ2-3

DNA: TGCGCCAGCAGCTTGGACGGTGGCGGGGAGCTGTTTTTT
CDR3: CASSLDGGGELFF
V: TRBV5-1
size: .
D: .
J: TRBJ2-2

DNA: TGCGCCAGCAGCCCAGAGAGGGGCCGCTACAATGAGCAGTTCTTC
CDR3: CASSPERGRYNEQFF
V: TRBV4-1
size: few
D: .
J: TRBJ2-1

DNA: TGTGCCACCAGCAAAGGGGGGAGGCCTTCACCCCTCCACTTT
CDR3: CATSKGGRPSPLHF
V: TRBV15
size: .
D: .
J: TRBJ1-6

DNA: TGTGCCAGTAGTATAGCAACAGGGAAATACGAGCAGTACTTC
CDR3: CASSIATGKYEQYF
V: TRBV19
size: .
D: .
J: TRBJ2-7

DNA: TGTGCCAGCAGCGTAGAAGTAGCGGGGGTGAATGAGCAGTTCTTC
CDR3: CASSVEVAGVNEQFF
V: TRBV9
size: .
D: TRBD2
J: TRBJ2-1

DNA: TGCGCCAGCAGCTTGGGGGGGACCACCTACGAGCAGTACTTC
CDR3: CASSLGGTTYEQYF
V: TRBV5-1
size: few
D: .
J: TRBJ2-7

DNA: TGCGCCAGCAGCTCCAAGGATGGGGAGACCCAGTACTTC
CDR3: CASSSKDGETQYF
V: TRBV5-1
size: .
D: .
J: TRBJ2-5

DNA: TGTGCCAGTAGTCCACAGGGGAGTCAAGAGACCCAGTACTTC
CDR3: CASSPQGSQETQYF
V: TRBV19
size: few
D: TRBD1
J: TRBJ2-5

DNA: TGTGCCAGCAGTTGGGAAGCCGGTGGAGGCAATCAGCCCCAGCATTTT
CDR3: CASSWEAGGGNQPQHF
V: TRBV28
size: few
D: .
J: TRBJ1-5